This T cell receptor beta chain was recorded in a study of control samples from healthy donors and cancer patients. Clones were read by immunoSEQ multiplex PCR, and TCRdb kept only the in-frame ones, dropping some. The sample includes about 92,000 clones, roughly 86% of them seen just once. Trimming shortened V by 0 bases and J by 4 bases, and 10 bases separated the two germline ends. The germline V gene has CDR1 MNHNS and CDR2 SASEGT. The CDR3 sequence is 15 residues long. V is TRBV6-1 and J is TRBJ2-1, with D possibly matching TRBD2 (6 bases). This clonotype was sampled from a woman aged 55-69 years in good health. Input material: blood. The CDR3: CASSEAPSVYNEQFF. CDR3 DNA sequence: TGTGCCAGCAGTGAAGCGCCTAGCGTTTACAATGAGCAGTTCTTC.